A single sample gave rise to the 10 T cell receptor beta chains below, sequenced in a study of cytomegalovirus exposure and HLA in healthy donors. Primers included in the PCR were 60 Vbeta and 13 Jbeta primers. This table comes from immunoSEQ multiplex PCR, and its TCRdb copy is limited to in-frame clones, with some not included. The sample holds about 160,000 clones; approximately 70% are singletons and the top ten take roughly 7.1%. The sequenced sample consisted of PBMCs. These receptors all stem from a man aged 35-49 years in good health and CMV-seropositive.

In this sample, this clone turned up a few times. The chain employs TRBV30 and TRBJ1-6, with D perhaps matching TRBD1 (5 bases). The CDR3 loop spans 16 amino acids. Germline-derived CDR1 and CDR2 are GTSNPN and SVGIG (reference sequence). V was cut by 3 bases and J by 9 bases, with 21 bases left in between. CDR3 nucleotide sequence: TGTGCCTGGAGAAAAGTACTTCAGGGTTTGTCTTCACCCCTCCACTTT. Amino acids: CAWRKVLQGLSSPLHF.

The genes are TRBV7-9 and TRBJ2-1, with D possibly being TRBD2 (5 bases). This CDR3 region has 13 residues. Trimming took 0 bases from V and 8 from J, leaving 8 bases between them. Germline values: CDR1 SEHNR, CDR2 FQNEAQ (reference sequence). CDR3 protein: CASSLAAGDEQFF. CDR3 nucleotides: TGTGCCAGCAGCTTAGCGGCCGGGGATGAGCAGTTCTTC. The full variable domain, completed using reference TRBV7-9 and TRBJ2-1, is DTGVSQNPRHKITKRGQNVTFRCDPISEHNRLYWYRQTLGQGPEFLTYFQNEAQLEKSRLLSDRFSAERPKGSFSTLEIQRTEQGDSAMYLCASSLAAGDEQFFGPGTRLTVL.

The chain links TRBV7-8 to TRBJ2-7; TRBD1 might be the D (6 bases). The V end was cut by 2 bases, the J end by 6 bases, with 11 bases between. Germline CDR1 reads SGHVS; CDR2 reads FQNEAQ. The CDR3 contains 13 residues. CDR3 coding DNA: TGTGCCAGCAGCTTATCAGGGGTGCCCGAGCAGTACTTC. Its translation: CASSLSGVPEQYF.

The rearrangement uses TRBV19 and TRBJ1-2; 8 bases line up with TRBD1. The CDR3 totals 15 residues. Germline CDR1 is LNHDA and CDR2 is SQIVND (reference sequence). J was trimmed by 6 bases and V by 5 bases; bases with no gene match: 11. The CDR3 sequence: CASSPARGRVDGYTF. CDR3 DNA: TGTGCCAGTAGTCCCGCCAGGGGGCGGGTCGATGGCTACACCTTC.

This chain uses TRBV12-5 with TRBJ2-7; weak D call: TRBD1 (6 bases). Germline V gene data show CDR1 as LGHNT and CDR2 as FRNRAP. This CDR3 spans 14 amino acids. Between the trimmed V and J ends, which lost 7 bases and 2 bases, there was a span of 15 bases. The CDR3 reads CASALGTLTYEQYF. The CDR3 DNA reads TGTGCTAGTGCCTTGGGGACACTCACCTACGAGCAGTACTTC.

The rearrangement uses TRBV6-4 and TRBJ1-6; the D is unclear. V dropped 3 bases and J dropped 8 bases, with 8 bases sitting between them. Germline CDR1 and CDR2: MRHNA and SNTAGT. This CDR3 comprises 13 residues. CDR3 region: CASSDQQDSPLHF. CDR3 in DNA: TGTGCCAGCAGTGATCAGCAGGATTCACCCCTCCACTTT.

The sample holds one count of this clone. The DNA for the CDR3 is TGTGCCAGCAGCCTCGGACTGACTAGCGGGCAAGAGACCCAGTACTTC. Amino acid sequence: CASSLGLTSGQETQYF. This chain uses TRBV7-9 with TRBJ2-5; 10 nucleotides line up with TRBD2. The CDR3 is 16 amino acids. The V gene end was trimmed by 5 bases and the J gene end by 2 bases; junction bases not matched to a gene: 8. From germline, CDR1 is SEHNR and CDR2 FQNEAQ (reference sequence).

The CDR3 DNA is TGTGCCAGCAGTGAACTGGCCGGGGCACCCCTCCACTTT. Translating gives CASSELAGAPLHF. The chain combines TRBV6-1 with TRBJ1-6, with unresolved D. In germline, CDR1 is MNHNS, CDR2 SASEGT. The CDR3 is 13 amino acids. V was shortened by 2 bases and J by 11 bases, with 10 bases between the two germline ends.

This clone was picked up a small number of times. V is TRBV6-1 and J is TRBJ1-6; unclear D gene. V lost 2 bases to trimming and J lost 12 bases, with 8 bases between them. The germline gives CDR1 MNHNS, CDR2 SASEGT. The length of the CDR3 is 12 residues. The CDR3 DNA follows: TGTGCCAGCAGTGAACGGTTTCTACCCCTCCACTTT. Protein: CASSERFLPLHF.

Here the CDR3 DNA reads TGTGCCGACAGGGGTTTGGGCTATGGCTACACCTTC. As protein: CADRGLGYGYTF. The chain joins TRBV2 to TRBJ1-2; TRBD1 agrees at 8 bases. This CDR3 has 12 amino acids. J lost 4 bases, V lost 11 bases, and 6 bases had no gene match. Germline V gene data show CDR1 as SNHLY and CDR2 as FYNNEI. Variable domain in full (rest from reference TRBV2 and TRBJ1-2): EPEVTQTPSHQVTQMGQEVILRCVPISNHLYFYWYRQILGQKVEFLVSFYNNEISEKSEIFDDQFSVERPDGSNFTLKIRSTKLEDSAMYFCADRGLGYGYTFGSGTRLTVV.